This T cell receptor beta chain derives from a study of CD8 T cells in Susac syndrome. cDNA came from about 0.5 to 1 ug RNA primed by random hexamers. The amplification used immunoSEQ multiplex PCR on TCR beta CDR3; it spanned 54 Vbeta and 13 Jbeta. TCRdb re-analysed the immunoSEQ multiplex PCR reads in MiXCR, keeping a single row per CDR3 protein. The repertoire holds 130,000 to 150,000 distinct CDR3 sequences, approximately 95% seen once, with under 0.095% in the top ten. Germline V gene data show CDR1 as SGHRS and CDR2 as YFSETQ. The CDR3 spans 18 residues. V lost 4 bases to trimming and J lost 2 bases; unmatched junction nucleotides: 7. Healthy donors constituted the control group, matched for age and sex. CD8+ and CD4+ T cells were negatively isolated; TEMRA cells were FACS-enriched. This clonotype was counted once.

Sequencing input: CD4+ T cells from PBMCs. The rearrangement links TRBV5-1 to TRBJ2-1; 15 bases are a match to TRBD2. This TCR came from a human donor in good health. The CDR3 DNA reads TGCGCCAGCAGCGCCGGACTAGCGGGAGGGGGGCCCTACAATGAGCAGTTCTTC. Its protein is CASSAGLAGGGPYNEQFF. Drawing the rest from reference TRBV5-1 and TRBJ2-1, the complete variable domain is KAGVTQTPRYLIKTRGQQVTLSCSPISGHRSVSWYQQTPGQGLQFLFEYFSETQRNKGNFPGRFSGRQFSNSRSEMNVSTLELGDSALYLCASSAGLAGGGPYNEQFFGPGTRLTVL.